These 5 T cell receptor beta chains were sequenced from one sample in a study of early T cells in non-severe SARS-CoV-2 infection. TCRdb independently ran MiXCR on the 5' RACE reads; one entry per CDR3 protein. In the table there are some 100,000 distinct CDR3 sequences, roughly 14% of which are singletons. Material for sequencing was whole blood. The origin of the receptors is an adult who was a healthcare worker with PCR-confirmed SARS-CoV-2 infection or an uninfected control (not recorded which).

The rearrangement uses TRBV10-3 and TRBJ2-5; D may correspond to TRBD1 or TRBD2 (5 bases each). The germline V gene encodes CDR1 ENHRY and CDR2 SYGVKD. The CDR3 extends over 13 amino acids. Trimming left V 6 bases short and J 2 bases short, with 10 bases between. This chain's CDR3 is CAISRDGQETQYF. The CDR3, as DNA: TGTGCCATCAGCCGGGACGGGCAAGAGACCCAGTACTTC.

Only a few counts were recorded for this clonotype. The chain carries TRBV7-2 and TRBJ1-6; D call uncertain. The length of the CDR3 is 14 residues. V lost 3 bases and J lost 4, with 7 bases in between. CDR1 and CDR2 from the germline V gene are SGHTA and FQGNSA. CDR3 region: CASSFVGYNSPLHF. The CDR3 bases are TGTGCCAGCAGCTTCGTTGGTTATAATTCACCCCTCCACTTT.

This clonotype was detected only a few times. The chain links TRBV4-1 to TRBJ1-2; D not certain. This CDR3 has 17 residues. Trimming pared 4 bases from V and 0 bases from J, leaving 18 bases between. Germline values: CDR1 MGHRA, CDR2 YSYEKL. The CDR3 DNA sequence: TGCGCCAGCAGCCCCCTAATCTACGGAACAACTAACTATGGCTACACCTTC. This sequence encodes CASSPLIYGTTNYGYTF.

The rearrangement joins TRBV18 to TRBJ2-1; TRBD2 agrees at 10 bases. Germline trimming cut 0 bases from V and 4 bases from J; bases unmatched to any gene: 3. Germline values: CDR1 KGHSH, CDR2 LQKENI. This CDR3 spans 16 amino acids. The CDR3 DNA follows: TGTGCCAGCTCACCACCCGTAGCGGGGGGATACAATGAGCAGTTCTTC. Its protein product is CASSPPVAGGYNEQFF. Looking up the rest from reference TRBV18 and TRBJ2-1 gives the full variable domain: NAGVMQNPRHLVRRRGQEARLRCSPMKGHSHVYWYRQLPEEGLKFMVYLQKENIIDESGMPKERFSAEFPKEGPSILRIQQVVRGDSAAYFCASSPPVAGGYNEQFFGPGTRLTVL.

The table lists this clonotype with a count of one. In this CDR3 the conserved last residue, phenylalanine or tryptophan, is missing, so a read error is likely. The CDR3 DNA follows: TGTGCCAGCAGTACTAGCGGGGGTAAAGAGACCCAGTACTAC. It specifies CASSTSGGKETQYY. The chain uses TRBV12-3 or TRBV12-4 and TRBJ2-5; 11 bases map to TRBD2. Losses at the gene ends were 5 bases for V and 3 bases for J; bases not matched to a gene: 2. This CDR3 contains 14 residues.